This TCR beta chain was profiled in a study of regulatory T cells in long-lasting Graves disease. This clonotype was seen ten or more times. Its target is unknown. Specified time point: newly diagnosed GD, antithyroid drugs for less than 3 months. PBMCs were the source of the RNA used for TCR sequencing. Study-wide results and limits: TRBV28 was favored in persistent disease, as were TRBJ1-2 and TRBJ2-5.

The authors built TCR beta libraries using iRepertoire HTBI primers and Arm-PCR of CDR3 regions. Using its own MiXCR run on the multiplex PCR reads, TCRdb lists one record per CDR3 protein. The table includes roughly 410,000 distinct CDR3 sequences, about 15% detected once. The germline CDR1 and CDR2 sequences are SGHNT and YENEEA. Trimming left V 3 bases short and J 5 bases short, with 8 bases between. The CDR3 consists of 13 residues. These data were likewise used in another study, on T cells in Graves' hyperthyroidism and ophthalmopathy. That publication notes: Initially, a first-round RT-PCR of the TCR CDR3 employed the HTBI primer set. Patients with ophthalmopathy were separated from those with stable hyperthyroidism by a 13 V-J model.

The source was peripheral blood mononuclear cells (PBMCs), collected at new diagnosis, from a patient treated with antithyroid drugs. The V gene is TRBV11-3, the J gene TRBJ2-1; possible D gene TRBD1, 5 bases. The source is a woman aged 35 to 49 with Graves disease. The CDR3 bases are TGTGCCAGCAGCTTGGGCAGGGACAATGAGCAGTTCTTC. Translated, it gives CASSLGRDNEQFF.